These 23 T cell receptor beta chains came from one sample sequenced in a study of cytomegalovirus exposure and HLA in healthy donors. The PCR used 60 Vbeta and 13 Jbeta primers. Produced via immunoSEQ multiplex PCR; TCRdb's table is partial and in-frame only. The sample table includes around 45,000 clones. The sequencing sample was made of PBMCs. These receptors originate from a woman younger than 45 in good health and CMV-seronegative.

The chain links TRBV18 to TRBJ2-7, with D tentatively TRBD1 (6 bases). CDR3 size: 14 residues. Germline V gives CDR1 KGHSH, CDR2 LQKENI. Trimming took off 2 bases at V and 6 bases at J, with 14 bases between the two ends. The CDR3 reads CASSPGGGGFEQYF. CDR3 DNA: TGTGCCAGCTCACCAGGGGGCGGAGGATTCGAGCAGTACTTC.

The V call is TRBV6-5, the J call TRBJ2-1; 9 bases are shared with TRBD1. Per the germline V gene, CDR1 is MNHEY and CDR2 is SVGAGI. Trimming cost V 5 bases and J 15 bases; bases outside gene matches: 8. The CDR3 totals 12 residues. DNA for the CDR3: TGTGCCAGCAGTCCTAGGGACAGGGATTGGTTCTTC. As protein: CASSPRDRDWFF.

This sequence joins TRBV28 and TRBJ1-1, with D possibly matching TRBD1 (5 bases). In germline, CDR1 is MDHEN, CDR2 SYDVKM. This CDR3 comprises 16 residues. The V end lost 4 bases, the J end lost 4 bases, and 19 bases lay between the germline ends. This CDR3 reads CASSSYAGGETTEAFF. The CDR3 DNA is TGTGCCAGCAGTTCTTATGCCGGGGGGGAAACCACTGAAGCTTTCTTT.

The chain is built from TRBV6-5 and TRBJ1-5; 8 bases agree with TRBD1. CDR1 and CDR2 from the germline V gene are MNHEY and SVGAGI. The CDR3 runs to 15 residues. Trimming at V came to 10 bases and at J to 0 bases, leaving 8 bases not matched to a gene. CDR3 sequence (DNA): TGTGCCACAGCGACAGGGGATTATAGCAATCAGCCCCAGCATTTT. Translation: CATATGDYSNQPQHF.

The chain joins TRBV7-9 to TRBJ2-2; TRBD2 agrees at 13 bases. The CDR3 has 15 residues. The V gene end was trimmed by 5 bases and the J gene end by 5 bases; junction bases not matched to a gene: 2. Per the germline V gene, CDR1 is SEHNR and CDR2 is FQNEAQ (reference sequence). The CDR3 DNA sequence: TGTGCCAGCAGCCTGACTAGCGGGAGGACCGGGGAGCTGTTTTTT. Its translation is CASSLTSGRTGELFF. Full variable domain (missing parts from reference TRBV7-9 and TRBJ2-2): DTGVSQNPRHKITKRGQNVTFRCDPISEHNRLYWYRQTLGQGPEFLTYFQNEAQLEKSRLLSDRFSAERPKGSFSTLEIQRTEQGDSAMYLCASSLTSGRTGELFFGEGSRLTVL.

This chain links TRBV28 with TRBJ2-5; maybe TRBD1 (5 bases). Trimming removed 4 bases from V and 0 bases from J, with 18 bases in between. The CDR3 runs to 17 residues. Germline CDR1 MDHEN, CDR2 SYDVKM. Here the CDR3 reads CASSWLDSSLYQETQYF. Here the CDR3 DNA reads TGTGCCAGCAGTTGGCTTGACAGCTCCCTGTACCAAGAGACCCAGTACTTC.

The genes are TRBV15 and TRBJ1-5, with D unclear. The CDR3 runs to 13 residues. CDR1 is LNHNV, CDR2 YYDKDF, per germline (reference sequence). The ends were cut back, 1 base at V and 3 bases at J, with 4 bases in the middle. The CDR3 DNA reads TGTGCCACCAGCAGAGTTATCAATCAGCCCCAGCATTTT. Translating gives CATSRVINQPQHF. The variable domain in full, with the rest retrieved from reference TRBV15 and TRBJ1-5, is DAMVIQNPRYQVTQFGKPVTLSCSQTLNHNVMYWYQQKSSQAPKLLFHYYDKDFNNEADTPDNFQSRRPNTSFCFLDIRSPGLGDTAMYLCATSRVINQPQHFGDGTRLSIL.

The chain has TRBV6-5 and TRBJ1-2; 10 nucleotides agree with TRBD1. The CDR3 extends over 13 amino acids. CDR1 MNHEY and CDR2 SVGAGI come from the germline V gene. With V trimmed by 5 bases and J by 6 bases, 3 bases remained unmatched. In nucleotides, the CDR3 is TGTGCCAGCAGTAGGGACAGGGGCAATGGCTACACCTTC. Translation gives CASSRDRGNGYTF.

The V and J genes are TRBV5-1 and TRBJ2-7, with TRBD1 identical over 7 bases. Germline V gives CDR1 SGHRS, CDR2 YFSETQ. With 1 base clipped from V and 2 bases from J, the junction kept 3 bases outside the gene matches. The CDR3 is 14 amino acids. CDR3 amino acids: CASSLWQGAYEQYF. CDR3 nucleotides: TGCGCCAGCAGCTTGTGGCAGGGGGCCTACGAGCAGTACTTC. The variable domain in full, completed from reference TRBV5-1 and TRBJ2-7, reads KAGVTQTPRYLIKTRGQQVTLSCSPISGHRSVSWYQQTPGQGLQFLFEYFSETQRNKGNFPGRFSGRQFSNSRSEMNVSTLELGDSALYLCASSLWQGAYEQYFGPGTRLTVT.

V and J are TRBV9 and TRBJ1-4, with no clear D. Deletions cut 4 bases from V and 14 bases from J, with 15 bases between. Germline loops: CDR1 SGDLS, CDR2 YYNGEE. The CDR3 is made up of 12 amino acids. The CDR3 spells CASSLRAGELFF. The CDR3 nucleotides read TGTGCCAGCAGCCTTAGGGCGGGCGAGCTGTTTTTT.

J is TRBJ2-1 and V is TRBV5-1; the D gene is possibly TRBD2 (7 bases). The CDR3 sequence is 17 residues long. Germline V lookup: CDR1 SGHRS, CDR2 YFSETQ. V lost 4 bases and J 8 bases, leaving 25 bases between the germline ends. For the CDR3, the DNA is TGCGCCAGCAGCGGGGGGGCACAGGCAAATTGGGTCGATGAGCAGTTCTTC. This gives the protein CASSGGAQANWVDEQFF.

CDR3 sequence: CASSYSWDRVSDQYF. For the CDR3, the DNA is TGTGCCAGCAGTTACTCGTGGGACAGGGTGTCGGACCAGTACTTC. V usage is TRBV6-5 and J usage is TRBJ2-5; 9 bases line up with TRBD1. Germline lookup yields CDR1 MNHEY and CDR2 SVGAGI. The CDR3 is 15 residues long. V shed 0 bases and J 10 bases; nucleotides not matched to a gene: 9.

The rearrangement links TRBV19 to TRBJ2-1; TRBD2 matches 16 bases. Germline CDR1 reads LNHDA; CDR2 reads SQIVND (reference sequence). The CDR3 length is 18 residues. J lost 1 base, V lost 3 bases, and 3 bases had no gene match. CDR3 loop: CASSIGTSGRASYNEQFF. The CDR3 coding sequence is TGTGCCAGTAGTATCGGGACTAGCGGGAGGGCATCCTACAATGAGCAGTTCTTC.

The V and J genes are TRBV29-1 and TRBJ1-5; D is ambiguous. From germline, CDR1 is SQVTM and CDR2 ANQGSEA. Trimming cost V 6 bases and J 7 bases, with 16 bases left between them. The CDR3 extends over 13 amino acids. The CDR3 spells CSVSGNLGQPQHF. Here the CDR3 DNA reads TGCAGCGTAAGCGGGAATCTGGGGCAGCCCCAGCATTTT.

This sequence joins TRBV27 and TRBJ1-5; 7 bases match TRBD1. V lost 5 bases, J lost 0 bases, and 4 bases stayed unmatched. From germline, CDR1 is MNHEY and CDR2 SMNVEV (reference sequence). The CDR3 extends over 15 amino acids. The CDR3 region has the DNA TGTGCCAGCAGTCGAGGGGGCCATAGCAATCAGCCCCAGCATTTT. Translated: CASSRGGHSNQPQHF.

In regard to this clone: One end of the junction varies from germline; a read error may be responsible. The chain has TRBV15 and TRBJ1-1; the D is unclear. Germline V gives CDR1 LNHNV, CDR2 YYDKDF (reference sequence). The CDR3 runs to 14 residues. The CDR3 nucleotides read TGTGCCACCAGCAGAGAAACCCGAAACAATGAAGCTTTCTTT. The encoded protein is CATSRETRNNEAFF.

The rearrangement uses TRBV7-6 and TRBJ1-2, with D possibly matching TRBD1 (5 bases). The V and J ends lost 7 bases and 5 bases respectively, with 29 bases between them. This CDR3 is 18 amino acids long. CDR1 and CDR2 from the germline V gene are SGHVS and FNYEAQ. The CDR3 nucleotides read TGTGCCAGCACCCCCCCATCACCTAGAATGGGGCCAGGATATGGCTACACCTTC. Residues: CASTPPSPRMGPGYGYTF.

V and J are TRBV9 and TRBJ2-1, with a weak D call TRBD2 (6 bases). With 4 bases removed from V and 8 bases from J, the gap between germline ends came to 16 bases. This CDR3 contains 14 residues. The germline gives CDR1 SGDLS, CDR2 YYNGEE. The CDR3 DNA is TGTGCCAGCAGCCCCCCGACTAGTCGCTATGAGCAGTTCTTC. Its translation is CASSPPTSRYEQFF. Together with reference TRBV9 and TRBJ2-1, the CDR3 gives the full variable domain: DSGVTQTPKHLITATGQRVTLRCSPRSGDLSVYWYQQSLDQGLQFLIQYYNGEERAKGNILERFSAQQFPDLHSELNLSSLELGDSALYFCASSPPTSRYEQFFGPGTRLTVL.

The chain carries TRBV30 and TRBJ2-1; D is possibly TRBD1 (6 bases). This CDR3 spans 11 amino acids. The germline V gene encodes CDR1 GTSNPN and CDR2 SVGIG (reference sequence). V was cut by 3 bases and J by 9 bases, with 9 bases left in between. This CDR3 reads CAWRGGSEQFF. The CDR3, as DNA: TGTGCCTGGAGAGGGGGAAGTGAGCAGTTCTTC.

A remark on this clone: The sample has other DNA sequences that encode this CDR3 too. The V gene is TRBV18, the J gene TRBJ1-1; D call uncertain. The germline V gene has CDR1 KGHSH and CDR2 LQKENI. The CDR3 loop spans 13 amino acids. Between the trimmed V and J ends, which lost 3 bases and 1 base, there was a span of 6 bases. The CDR3 protein is CASSPSGNTEAFF. DNA of the CDR3: TGTGCCAGCTCACCCTCAGGGAACACTGAAGCTTTCTTT.

This sequence joins TRBV10-3 and TRBJ2-3; 16 bases are shared with TRBD2. This CDR3 comprises 18 residues. Looked up from germline, CDR1 is ENHRY and CDR2 is SYGVKD. V was clipped by 0 bases and J by 2 bases; unmatched bases: 2. For the CDR3, the DNA is TGTGCCATCAGTGAGTCCGGGACTAGCGGGAGGGCCACAGATACGCAGTATTTT. It specifies CAISESGTSGRATDTQYF.

This chain links TRBV7-9 with TRBJ2-7; a weak D match, TRBD1 (6 bases). V gave up 2 bases and J gave up 0 bases, with 8 bases separating them. Germline V gene data show CDR1 as SEHNR and CDR2 as FQNEAQ (reference sequence). This CDR3 comprises 14 residues. The CDR3 coding sequence is TGTGCCAGCAGCTTAACGGACAGCTCCTACGAGCAGTACTTC. Amino acid sequence: CASSLTDSSYEQYF.

This chain connects TRBV28 to TRBJ2-1; the match to TRBD1 covers 8 bases. V trimming: 3 bases; J trimming: 3 bases; junction bases outside the gene matches: 16. This CDR3 is 19 amino acids long. Germline lookup yields CDR1 MDHEN and CDR2 SYDVKM. The CDR3 sequence is CASSLFGQGAVALYNEQFF. The CDR3 DNA sequence: TGTGCCAGCAGTTTGTTTGGACAGGGCGCTGTTGCCCTCTACAATGAGCAGTTCTTC. Complete variable domain (other parts from reference TRBV28 and TRBJ2-1): DVKVTQSSRYLVKRTGEKVFLECVQDMDHENMFWYRQDPGLGLRLIYFSYDVKMKEKGDIPEGYSVSREKKERFSLILESASTNQTSMYLCASSLFGQGAVALYNEQFFGPGTRLTVL.